Listed here are 28 T cell receptor beta chains from one sample, sequenced in a study of yellow fever vaccine responses in identical twins. TCRdb called the RT-PCR reads again in MiXCR, with one record for every CDR3 protein. The sample holds 3,000 to 3,500 distinct CDR3 sequences, roughly 87% seen once. Sequenced material: T cells from blood (PBMCs), unsorted or a sorted subset (not recorded which), taken before or after yellow fever vaccination (not recorded which). The source is a woman under 30 who received the yellow fever vaccine.

The gene calls are TRBV6-1 and TRBJ2-7; D not resolved. The germline V gene encodes CDR1 MNHNS and CDR2 SASEGT. V lost 5 bases to trimming and J lost 0 bases, with 5 bases between them. The CDR3 runs to 12 residues. For the CDR3, the DNA is TGTGCCAGCAGTCATAGCTCCTACGAGCAGTACTTC. Protein product: CASSHSSYEQYF.

The count of this clonotype is one. As the CDR3 is not closed by the conserved phenylalanine or tryptophan, this likely results from a read error. The chain carries TRBV20-1 and TRBJ2-3; TRBD2 aligns across 9 bases. The V segment lost 3 bases and the J segment 0 bases; nucleotides outside the gene matches: 4. Germline CDR1 is DFQATT and CDR2 is SNEGSKA (reference sequence). The CDR3 totals 15 residues. CDR3 DNA sequence: TGCAGTGCTAGTGTAGCGGGGGACAGCACAGATACGCAGTATTTA. This gives the protein CSASVAGDSTDTQYL.

In DNA, the CDR3 is TGCGCCAGCAGCGCCGGTCACAGGAGAGTTGATGAGCAGTTCTTC. Its translation: CASSAGHRRVDEQFF. The rearrangement links TRBV5-1 to TRBJ2-1; D might be TRBD1 (5 bases). CDR1 is SGHRS, CDR2 YFSETQ, per germline. The CDR3 spans 15 residues. Between the trimmed V and J ends, which lost 4 bases and 8 bases, there was a span of 19 bases.

The V gene is TRBV23-1, the J gene TRBJ1-2; 11 bases match TRBD1. TRBV23-1 is assigned to the ORF class and has an uncertain function. This CDR3 has 14 residues. With 4 bases clipped from V and 4 bases from J, the junction kept 2 bases outside the gene matches. The CDR3 DNA reads TGCGCCAGCAGTCGCGGGACAGGGGGCTATGGCTACACCTTC. Translated, it gives CASSRGTGGYGYTF.

This chain links TRBV23-1 with TRBJ1-6; 7 bases are a match to TRBD1. TRBV23-1 is marked as an open reading frame, function uncertain. The CDR3 contains 16 residues. After removal of 0 bases from V and 8 bases from J, the junction contained 7 bases not matched to a gene. The CDR3 DNA sequence: TGCGCCAGCAGTCAATCGGAGACAGGGCCTTATTCACCCCTCCACTTT. Translation gives CASSQSETGPYSPLHF.

This rearrangement joins TRBV11-1 to TRBJ1-5, with D possibly TRBD1 on 6 matching bases. V was clipped by 2 bases and J by 5 bases, with 13 bases between them. Germline V gene sequence: CDR1 SGHAT, CDR2 FQDESV (reference sequence). This CDR3 is 15 amino acids long. The CDR3 loop is CASSLKGGPDQPQHF. The CDR3 coding sequence is TGTGCCAGCAGCTTAAAAGGGGGTCCGGATCAGCCCCAGCATTTT.

The DNA of the CDR3 is TGTGCCCGCGGGGATAATAATTCACCCCTCCACTTT. This encodes CARGDNNSPLHF. V usage is TRBV30 and J usage is TRBJ1-6, with no clear D. The V gene's germline CDR1 is GTSNPN and CDR2 SVGIG (reference sequence). The CDR3 has 12 amino acids. V was clipped by 8 bases and J by 5 bases, with 10 bases between them. Full variable domain (outside the CDR3, taken from reference TRBV30 and TRBJ1-6): SQTIHQWPATLVQPVGSPLSLECTVEGTSNPNLYWYRQAAGRGLQLLFYSVGIGQISSEVPQNLSASRPQDRQFILSSKKLLLSDSGFYLCARGDNNSPLHFGNGTRLTVT.

This chain uses TRBV4-3 with TRBJ2-5; D is perhaps TRBD1 or TRBD2 (5 bases each). Germline V gene sequence: CDR1 LGHNA, CDR2 YSLEER. The ends were cut back, 0 bases at V and 5 bases at J, with 10 bases in the middle. This CDR3 is built from 14 residues. The CDR3 DNA is TGCGCCAGCAGCCAAGATCCGTGGGGGGAGACCCAGTACTTC. This encodes CASSQDPWGETQYF.

This rearrangement joins TRBV24-1 to TRBJ2-7, with D uncertain. The CDR3 is made up of 13 amino acids. Trimming removed 6 bases at V and 7 bases at J, with 15 bases between. From germline, CDR1 is KGHDR and CDR2 SFDVKD. The CDR3 nucleotides read TGTGCCACCAGTCGGGTAGGCTATCGGGAGCAGTACTTC. This codes for CATSRVGYREQYF.

The chain couples TRBV12-3 or TRBV12-4 to TRBJ2-1; 8 bases match TRBD2. Trimming at V came to 2 bases and at J to 9 bases, leaving 6 bases not matched to a gene. This CDR3 is built from 14 residues. The CDR3 loop reads CASSLRGLVPEQFF. The CDR3 DNA reads as TGTGCCAGCAGTTTACGGGGACTAGTTCCTGAGCAGTTCTTC.

The chain uses TRBV5-1 and TRBJ2-1; maybe TRBD1 (6 bases). The CDR3 has 16 amino acids. The V gene lost 0 bases and the J gene lost 3 bases, with 13 bases spanning the gap. The germline V gene has CDR1 SGHRS and CDR2 YFSETQ. CDR3 loop: CASSLGDTVLYNEQFF. DNA for the CDR3: TGCGCCAGCAGCTTGGGGGACACTGTACTCTACAATGAGCAGTTCTTC.

As concerns this clonotype: Germline and junction disagree at one end, which may indicate a read error. The chain recombines TRBV7-7 with TRBJ2-7, with TRBD1 matching over 8 bases. This CDR3 is 14 amino acids long. Looked up from germline, CDR1 is SSHAT and CDR2 is FNYEAQ (reference sequence). The CDR3 DNA sequence: TGTGCTAGCAGCCGGACAGGGAGCTCCTACGAGCAGTACTTC. Amino acid sequence: CASSRTGSSYEQYF.

V is TRBV2 and J is TRBJ2-5; the D is unclear. Germline lookup yields CDR1 SNHLY and CDR2 FYNNEI. V was trimmed by 11 bases and J by 1 base, leaving 8 bases between them. The CDR3 is made up of 11 amino acids. The CDR3 sequence is CAQQSQETQYF. The CDR3 nucleotides read TGTGCCCAACAGTCCCAAGAGACCCAGTACTTC. The entire variable domain, with the rest obtained from reference TRBV2 and TRBJ2-5, is as follows: EPEVTQTPSHQVTQMGQEVILRCVPISNHLYFYWYRQILGQKVEFLVSFYNNEISEKSEIFDDQFSVERPDGSNFTLKIRSTKLEDSAMYFCAQQSQETQYFGPGTRLLVL.

This clonotype was recorded only once. This CDR3 reads CSVEKPQQGTYGYTF. The CDR3 nucleotides are TGCAGCGTTGAAAAACCCCAACAGGGAACCTATGGCTACACCTTC. The genes are TRBV29-1 and TRBJ1-2, with a possible D match to TRBD1 (6 bases). CDR1 is SQVTM, CDR2 ANQGSEA, per germline. The CDR3 is 15 amino acids. V was clipped by 2 bases and J by 4 bases, with 17 bases between them.

This rearrangement joins TRBV11-1 to TRBJ2-6; D gene ambiguous. The CDR3 sequence is 15 residues long. Germline CDR1 reads SGHAT; CDR2 reads FQDESV (reference sequence). With 3 bases removed from V and 0 bases from J, the gap between germline ends came to 6 bases. Here the CDR3 reads CASSFKSSGANVLTF. CDR3 nucleotides: TGTGCCAGCAGCTTCAAGAGCTCTGGGGCCAACGTCCTGACTTTC.

The chain is built from TRBV18 and TRBJ2-1; possible D gene TRBD2, 5 bases. CDR1 and CDR2 from the germline V gene are KGHSH and LQKENI. CDR3 length: 14 residues. The V end was cut by 5 bases, the J end by 3 bases, with 11 bases between. The CDR3 protein is CASSFLRDYNEQFF. In DNA, the CDR3 is TGTGCCAGCTCATTTCTCCGGGACTACAATGAGCAGTTCTTC.

The rearrangement links TRBV7-9 to TRBJ2-7; tentative D call: TRBD2 (5 bases). V lost 7 bases to trimming and J lost 4 bases, with 14 bases between them. CDR3 length equals 13 residues. In germline, CDR1 is SEHNR, CDR2 FQNEAQ (reference sequence). CDR3 amino acids: CASNLDERYEQYF. CDR3 nucleotides: TGTGCCAGCAATCTTGATGAGCGGTACGAGCAGTACTTC. Drawing the rest from reference TRBV7-9 and TRBJ2-7, the complete variable domain is DTGVSQNPRHKITKRGQNVTFRCDPISEHNRLYWYRQTLGQGPEFLTYFQNEAQLEKSRLLSDRFSAERPKGSFSTLEIQRTEQGDSAMYLCASNLDERYEQYFGPGTRLTVT.

The chain employs TRBV20-1 and TRBJ2-3, with D possibly TRBD2 on 6 matching bases. This CDR3 spans 15 amino acids. Trimming pared 1 base from V and 1 base from J, leaving 12 bases between. Germline loops: CDR1 DFQATT, CDR2 SNEGSKA (reference sequence). The CDR3 nucleotides are TGCAGTGCTAGAGGTCTCGTAGCGGGCACAGATACGCAGTATTTT. Protein: CSARGLVAGTDTQYF.

This sequence joins TRBV18 and TRBJ2-7, with D maybe TRBD2 (6 bases). This CDR3 region has 14 residues. The V gene lost 1 base and the J gene lost 2 bases, with 9 bases spanning the gap. Looked up from germline, CDR1 is KGHSH and CDR2 is LQKENI. This CDR3 is CASSPRRGPYEQYF. The CDR3, as DNA: TGTGCCAGCTCACCACGGCGGGGACCCTACGAGCAGTACTTC.

This chain joins TRBV28 and TRBJ2-7, with 11 bases lining up with TRBD2. The length of the CDR3 is 15 residues. V lost 7 bases to trimming and J lost 8 bases; unmatched junction nucleotides: 13. The germline V gene encodes CDR1 MDHEN and CDR2 SYDVKM. DNA of the CDR3: TGTGCCAGCACCGAACTAGCGGGAGTAAGTAGAAAGCAGTACTTC. This encodes CASTELAGVSRKQYF.

The gene calls are TRBV3-1 and TRBJ2-1; D is uncertain. The V and J ends lost 0 bases and 6 bases respectively, with 9 bases between them. CDR3 length: 14 residues. Germline V lookup: CDR1 LGHDT, CDR2 YNNKEL (reference sequence). The CDR3 loop reads CASSQDHASNEQFF. The CDR3 coding sequence is TGTGCCAGCAGCCAAGATCACGCTAGCAATGAGCAGTTCTTC.

The chain carries TRBV4-3 and TRBJ2-4; D is unclear. The CDR3 covers 15 residues. V lost 0 bases and J lost 0, with 6 bases in between. In germline, CDR1 is LGHNA, CDR2 YSLEER. Written as DNA, the CDR3 is TGCGCCAGCAGCCAAGATGCGTTAGCCAAAAACATTCAGTACTTC. The encoded protein is CASSQDALAKNIQYF.

In its sample, this clonotype was seen a few times. The CDR3 here is CATSWGRNTEAFF. In nucleotides, the CDR3 is TGTGCCACCAGCTGGGGGCGGAACACTGAAGCTTTCTTT. The rearrangement links TRBV15 to TRBJ1-1, with D possibly TRBD1 on 6 matching bases. Germline loops: CDR1 LNHNV, CDR2 YYDKDF (reference sequence). The CDR3 is 13 residues long. The germline V and J ends were trimmed by 5 bases and 1 base, with 8 bases remaining between them.

The J gene is TRBJ1-5, the V gene TRBV10-1; maybe TRBD1 (5 bases). Germline lookup yields CDR1 WNHNN and CDR2 SYGVQD (reference sequence). With 4 bases removed from V and 5 bases from J, the gap between germline ends came to 6 bases. This CDR3 spans 12 amino acids. The CDR3 protein is CASSAGDQPQHF. CDR3 DNA: TGCGCCAGCAGTGCGGGGGATCAGCCCCAGCATTTT.

This clonotype came up a few times. The V and J genes are TRBV11-3 and TRBJ2-3; TRBD2 matches 10 bases. Unmatched junction bases numbered 2, after V lost 5 bases and J lost 3 bases. The CDR3 is 14 residues long. CDR1 is SGHNT and CDR2 is YENEEA in the germline V gene. The CDR3 DNA follows: TGTGCCAGCAGCCTGACTAGCGGGACAGATACGCAGTATTTT. This gives the protein CASSLTSGTDTQYF.

V is TRBV29-1 and J is TRBJ2-3; TRBD2 matches at 7 bases. Germline-derived CDR1 and CDR2 are SQVTM and ANQGSEA. J gave up 9 bases and V 6 bases, and 12 bases lay outside the gene matches. The CDR3 length is 13 residues. The CDR3 sequence: CSVTPSGGVTQYF. As DNA, the CDR3 is TGCAGCGTAACGCCTAGCGGCGGGGTCACGCAGTATTTT.

The V gene is TRBV11-3, the J gene TRBJ2-4, with a possible D match to TRBD2 (7 bases). The length of the CDR3 is 13 residues. Germline CDR1 reads SGHNT; CDR2 reads YENEEA. Trimming pared 11 bases from V and 6 bases from J, leaving 17 bases between. The chain's CDR3 is CASERGGGNIQYF. As DNA, the CDR3 is TGTGCCTCGGAACGGGGAGGGGGAAACATTCAGTACTTC.

The V and J genes are TRBV4-1 and TRBJ1-4; maybe TRBD1 (6 bases). The CDR3 length is 16 residues. With 1 base removed from V and 2 bases from J, the gap between germline ends came to 11 bases. In germline, CDR1 is MGHRA, CDR2 YSYEKL. The CDR3 region has the DNA TGCGCCAGCAGCCAAGGAACCAGGGGTACTAATGAAAAACTGTTTTTT. Its protein product is CASSQGTRGTNEKLFF.